The 19 T cell receptor beta chains below all came from one sample that was sequenced in a study of blood T cell repertoires in COVID-19. Assay used: immunoSEQ multiplex PCR; TCRdb lists only in-frame clones, some missing. Of almost 250,000 clones in the sample, around nine tenths were seen once. The material sequenced was peripheral blood. The source of these receptors is a woman aged 55-70 years who had recovered from COVID-19.

The rearrangement links TRBV6-6 to TRBJ1-1; 9 bases align to TRBD1. The CDR3 sequence is 14 residues long. Germline V gene lookup returns CDR1 MNHNY and CDR2 SVGAGI (reference sequence). Trimming cost V 4 bases and J 3 bases; bases outside gene matches: 3. The CDR3 region is CASSSWDRDTEAFF. As DNA, the CDR3 is TGTGCCAGCAGTTCCTGGGACAGGGACACTGAAGCTTTCTTT.

In its sample, this clone was seen once. V is TRBV10-3 and J is TRBJ2-5, with D possibly TRBD1 on 5 matching bases. CDR3 length equals 11 residues. Per the germline V gene, CDR1 is ENHRY and CDR2 is SYGVKD. V lost 10 bases and J lost 5, with 11 bases in between. The CDR3 coding sequence is TGTGCCACTCAGGGATGGGAGACCCAGTACTTC. Its translation: CATQGWETQYF.

The chain carries TRBV6-2 or TRBV6-3 and TRBJ1-2; D remains unclear. This CDR3 is built from 14 residues. CDR1 and CDR2 from the germline V gene are MNHEY and SVGEGT. Trimming pared 5 bases from V and 5 bases from J, leaving 15 bases between. Written as DNA, the CDR3 is TGTGCCAGCAGTCTTCCCCTGACTGCTTATGGCTACACCTTC. Encoded protein: CASSLPLTAYGYTF.

The CDR3 protein is CASSLSLSYLADSSNYGYTF. In DNA form, the CDR3 reads TGTGCCAGCAGCTTATCATTAAGCTATCTGGCGGACTCCTCTAACTATGGCTACACCTTC. The chain couples TRBV13 to TRBJ1-2; D not resolved. The CDR3 runs 20 residues. The germline V gene encodes CDR1 PRHDT and CDR2 FYEKMQ (reference sequence). The V gene lost 2 bases and the J gene lost 0 bases, with 25 bases spanning the gap.

The rearrangement links TRBV13 to TRBJ2-1, with a possible D match to TRBD1 (5 bases). The length of the CDR3 is 14 residues. CDR1 and CDR2 (germline): PRHDT, FYEKMQ (reference sequence). Trimming stripped 0 bases from V and 2 bases from J, with 5 bases between. The CDR3 spells CASSLGQAYNEQFF. The DNA of the CDR3 is TGTGCCAGCAGCTTAGGACAGGCCTACAATGAGCAGTTCTTC.

V gene TRBV24-1 combines with J gene TRBJ2-3; 9 nucleotides agree with TRBD2. With 4 bases clipped from V and 4 bases from J, the junction kept 5 bases outside the gene matches. Germline V lookup: CDR1 KGHDR, CDR2 SFDVKD. The CDR3 sequence is 15 residues long. Here the CDR3 reads CATSDVAGAADTQYF. In nucleotides, the CDR3 is TGTGCCACCAGTGACGTAGCGGGGGCTGCAGATACGCAGTATTTT.

The chain is built from TRBV19 and TRBJ2-5; TRBD2 agrees at 7 bases. The germline V gene encodes CDR1 LNHDA and CDR2 SQIVND (reference sequence). J was trimmed by 5 bases and V by 7 bases; bases with no gene match: 13. The CDR3 covers 15 residues. The CDR3 DNA is TGTGCCAGTAACGGCGACCCTAGCGGACGGGAGACCCAGTACTTC. Amino acids: CASNGDPSGRETQYF.

In this sample, this clone turned up a few times. In nucleotides, the CDR3 is TGTGCCAGCAGCTTAGCTATGGCAGGGACAGGGGACACCGGGGAGCTGTTTTTT. Protein product: CASSLAMAGTGDTGELFF. This rearrangement joins TRBV11-3 to TRBJ2-2; TRBD1 agrees at 10 bases. The trim removed 1 base at V and 3 bases at J, leaving 8 bases unmatched. CDR1 and CDR2 (germline): SGHNT, YENEEA. This CDR3 has 18 amino acids.

This sequence joins TRBV15 and TRBJ2-4; 7 nucleotides match TRBD2. The CDR3 is 18 residues long. Germline V gives CDR1 LNHNV, CDR2 YYDKDF (reference sequence). Trimming removed 0 bases from V and 8 bases from J; junction bases left unmatched: 16. CDR3 in amino acids: CATSRDRNVGGYWDIQYF. The CDR3 coding sequence is TGTGCCACCAGCAGAGATCGAAATGTGGGAGGGTATTGGGACATTCAGTACTTC.

The genes are TRBV5-1 and TRBJ2-1, with 9 bases that match TRBD2. The CDR3 totals 15 residues. Germline V CDR1 and CDR2: SGHRS, YFSETQ. With V trimmed by 4 bases and J by 4 bases, 6 bases remained unmatched. The CDR3, as DNA: TGCGCCAGCAGCGAAGTAGCGGGGGAGTACAATGAGCAGTTCTTC. This translates into CASSEVAGEYNEQFF.

V and J are TRBV25-1 and TRBJ2-5; TRBD1 matches 11 bases. Losses at the gene ends were 1 base for V and 4 bases for J; bases not matched to a gene: 5. The CDR3 runs 16 residues. Looked up from germline, CDR1 is MGHDK and CDR2 is SYGVNS. CDR3 sequence: CASSELGQGGSETQYF. Written as DNA, the CDR3 is TGTGCCAGCAGTGAATTGGGACAGGGGGGTTCAGAGACCCAGTACTTC.

Details on this clone: Other nucleotide sequences from this sample produce the same CDR3. The chain couples TRBV12-5 to TRBJ2-5; TRBD1 matches 9 bases. The V and J ends lost 6 bases and 2 bases, in that order; junction bases with no gene match: 4. The CDR3 covers 14 residues. The germline V gene encodes CDR1 LGHNT and CDR2 FRNRAP. For the CDR3, the DNA is TGTGCTAGTGGGCCCGGGACAGGGCAAGAGACCCAGTACTTC. It translates to CASGPGTGQETQYF. Full variable domain (remainder filled in from reference TRBV12-5 and TRBJ2-5): DARVTQTPRHKVTEMGQEVTMRCQPILGHNTVFWYRQTMMQGLELLAYFRNRAPLDDSGMPKDRFSAEMPDATLATLKIQPSEPRDSAVYFCASGPGTGQETQYFGPGTRLLVL.

The chain is built from TRBV15 and TRBJ1-3; possible D gene TRBD1, 6 bases. V lost 3 bases and J lost 1, with 16 bases in between. CDR3 length: 17 residues. Germline V gene sequence: CDR1 LNHNV, CDR2 YYDKDF (reference sequence). CDR3 loop: CATSRGARGYSGNTIYF. The CDR3 DNA reads TGTGCCACCAGCAGGGGGGCAAGGGGGTATTCTGGAAACACCATATATTTT.

The chain employs TRBV7-9 and TRBJ1-2, with D tentatively TRBD1 (6 bases). The ends were cut back, 5 bases at V and 4 bases at J, with 14 bases in the middle. CDR1 SEHNR and CDR2 FQNEAQ come from the germline V gene (reference sequence). The CDR3 sequence is 14 residues long. As DNA, the CDR3 is TGTGCCAGCAGCCCCCGGGGGGCACCCTATGGCTACACCTTC. This translates into CASSPRGAPYGYTF. Variable domain in full (rest from reference TRBV7-9 and TRBJ1-2): DTGVSQNPRHKITKRGQNVTFRCDPISEHNRLYWYRQTLGQGPEFLTYFQNEAQLEKSRLLSDRFSAERPKGSFSTLEIQRTEQGDSAMYLCASSPRGAPYGYTFGSGTRLTVV.

The chain employs TRBV11-2 and TRBJ2-7; possibly TRBD2 for D (5 bases). Trimming took 3 bases from V and 6 from J, leaving 18 bases between them. CDR1 and CDR2 (germline): SGHAT, FQNNGV. This CDR3 contains 15 residues. The CDR3: CASSFTAGPGSEQYF. For the CDR3, the DNA is TGTGCCAGCAGCTTCACCGCGGGCCCTGGGTCCGAGCAGTACTTC. Based on the CDR3 plus reference TRBV11-2 and TRBJ2-7, the full variable domain is EAGVAQSPRYKIIEKRQSVAFWCNPISGHATLYWYQQILGQGPKLLIQFQNNGVVDDSQLPKDRFSAERLKGVDSTLKIQPAKLEDSAVYLCASSFTAGPGSEQYFGPGTRLTVT.

This chain joins TRBV27 and TRBJ1-4; D gene ambiguous. The CDR3 spans 16 residues. With 2 bases removed from V and 5 bases from J, the gap between germline ends came to 15 bases. Germline V lookup: CDR1 MNHEY, CDR2 SMNVEV (reference sequence). The CDR3 protein is CASSLALRNVNEKLFF. CDR3 in DNA: TGTGCCAGCAGTTTAGCCCTGCGGAACGTAAATGAAAAACTGTTTTTT.

The V and J genes are TRBV2 and TRBJ1-1, with a tentative D call TRBD1 (5 bases). The germline CDR1 and CDR2 sequences are SNHLY and FYNNEI. V lost 8 bases and J 0 bases, leaving 13 bases between the germline ends. CDR3 size: 14 residues. The CDR3 nucleotides are TGTGCCAGCGGGACTGGACCGCTGAACACTGAAGCTTTCTTT. Translated, it gives CASGTGPLNTEAFF.

The chain employs TRBV2 and TRBJ1-3; D call uncertain. Germline V lookup: CDR1 SNHLY, CDR2 FYNNEI. Trimming left V 6 bases short and J 0 bases short, with 6 bases between. The CDR3 length is 13 residues. The CDR3 loop is CASRQTSGNTIYF. Written as DNA, the CDR3 is TGTGCCAGCAGACAGACCTCTGGAAACACCATATATTTT.

This chain links TRBV6-2 or TRBV6-3 with TRBJ2-7; 11 bases fit TRBD2. This CDR3 is built from 18 residues. Germline V lookup: CDR1 MNHEY, CDR2 SVGEGT. V was pared by 2 bases and J by 0 bases, with 9 bases of the junction left unmatched. DNA of the CDR3: TGTGCCAGCAGTTACACATTCACTAGCGGGGGATACTCCTACGAGCAGTACTTC. Translation gives CASSYTFTSGGYSYEQYF.